These 30 T cell receptor beta chains were sequenced from one sample in a study of human T cells and chemical hapten exposure. TCRdb analysed the RACE reads with MiXCR anew, one entry per CDR3 protein. The sample has a few hundred thousand distinct CDR3 sequences; over 6% are singletons. The sample's time point: patch test 2, 6 weeks after DPC sensitization. Treatment given: therapeutic diphenylcyclopropenone sensitization with weekly scalp DPC. The material was whole blood, obtained in connection with sensitization to the hapten diphenylcyclopropenone (DPC). These receptors originate from a young woman with alopecia areata. Some clones in this sample may be carry-over from other donors' samples.

This clonotype was counted between two and nine times. The J gene is TRBJ1-6, the V gene TRBV6-5; D is uncertain. The CDR3 consists of 14 residues. The germline V gene has CDR1 MNHEY and CDR2 SVGAGI. V was trimmed by 6 bases and J by 10 bases, leaving 16 bases between them. The CDR3 here is CASRAGPGASPLHF. The CDR3 nucleotides are TGTGCCAGCAGGGCTGGGCCAGGAGCCTCACCCCTCCACTTT.

This clonotype was recorded at least ten times. The chain joins TRBV9 to TRBJ1-6; D call uncertain. This CDR3 spans 13 amino acids. Germline V gives CDR1 SGDLS, CDR2 YYNGEE. Trimming cost V 4 bases and J 10 bases, with 12 bases left between them. CDR3 coding DNA: TGTGCCAGCAGCACAGAGTCGAACTCACCCCTCCACTTT. Its translation is CASSTESNSPLHF. Using reference TRBV9 and TRBJ1-6 for the parts outside the CDR3, the full variable domain is DSGVTQTPKHLITATGQRVTLRCSPRSGDLSVYWYQQSLDQGLQFLIQYYNGEERAKGNILERFSAQQFPDLHSELNLSSLELGDSALYFCASSTESNSPLHFGNGTRLTVT.

In this sample, this clonotype turned up many times. The chain links TRBV7-2 to TRBJ1-4; the match to TRBD1 covers 7 bases. The CDR3 length is 14 residues. The junction had 2 bases not matched to a gene; V was cut back by 5 bases and J by 2 bases. From germline, CDR1 is SGHTA and CDR2 FQGNSA. In DNA form, the CDR3 reads TGTGCCAGCAGCCCACAGGGGACTAATGAAAAACTGTTTTTT. It is translated as CASSPQGTNEKLFF.

The sample holds a few counts of this clonotype. The rearrangement joins TRBV7-9 to TRBJ2-3; a possible D gene is TRBD1 (5 bases). V dropped 6 bases and J dropped 1 base, with 11 bases sitting between them. CDR1 SEHNR and CDR2 FQNEAQ come from the germline V gene (reference sequence). The CDR3 is 14 residues long. The CDR3 spells CASRGAFGTDTQYF. The CDR3 coding sequence is TGTGCCAGCAGAGGGGCATTTGGCACAGATACGCAGTATTTT.

This clonotype was seen more than once but under ten times. J is TRBJ2-7 and V is TRBV20-1, with D perhaps matching TRBD2 (5 bases). V lost 5 bases and J 6 bases, leaving 14 bases between the germline ends. The CDR3 spans 12 residues. Germline CDR1 and CDR2: DFQATT and SNEGSKA (reference sequence). The CDR3 bases are TGCAGTGCTGCGGGTCTAGCACGCGAGCAGTACTTC. Translating gives CSAAGLAREQYF.

V usage is TRBV29-1 and J usage is TRBJ2-3; TRBD2 aligns across 8 bases. CDR1 and CDR2 (germline): SQVTM, ANQGSEA. The CDR3 covers 14 residues. With V trimmed by 5 bases and J by 1 base, 5 bases remained unmatched. The CDR3 spells CSVPRGAGTDTQYF. The CDR3 nucleotides read TGCAGCGTTCCGCGGGGGGCAGGCACAGATACGCAGTATTTT.

The chain carries TRBV7-9 and TRBJ2-5; D assignment may be TRBD1 or TRBD2 (6 bases each). The CDR3 runs 18 residues. V lost 4 bases, J lost 5 bases, and 26 bases lay in between. CDR1 is SEHNR, CDR2 FQNEAQ, per germline (reference sequence). CDR3: CASSSNSGRRGRRETQYF. CDR3 in DNA: TGTGCCAGCAGCTCCAATTCTGGGCGCCGGGGGCGCAGGGAGACCCAGTACTTC. Combining the CDR3 with reference TRBV7-9 and TRBJ2-5 gives the whole variable domain DTGVSQNPRHKITKRGQNVTFRCDPISEHNRLYWYRQTLGQGPEFLTYFQNEAQLEKSRLLSDRFSAERPKGSFSTLEIQRTEQGDSAMYLCASSSNSGRRGRRETQYFGPGTRLLVL.

In its sample, this clonotype was seen many times. The chain has TRBV7-9 and TRBJ1-1; D may be TRBD1 (5 bases). CDR1 and CDR2 from the germline V gene are SEHNR and FQNEAQ (reference sequence). V was trimmed by 5 bases and J by 1 base, leaving 5 bases between them. The CDR3 has 12 residues. In DNA, the CDR3 is TGTGCCAGCAGCACAGGGAACACTGAAGCTTTCTTT. Amino acids: CASSTGNTEAFF. The full variable domain, its missing parts supplied by reference TRBV7-9 and TRBJ1-1, is DTGVSQNPRHKITKRGQNVTFRCDPISEHNRLYWYRQTLGQGPEFLTYFQNEAQLEKSRLLSDRFSAERPKGSFSTLEIQRTEQGDSAMYLCASSTGNTEAFFGQGTRLTVV.

This clonotype was counted many times. The V call is TRBV5-4, the J call TRBJ1-1, with D tentatively TRBD1 (6 bases). CDR1 and CDR2 from the germline V gene are SGHNT and YYREEE (reference sequence). The CDR3 has 14 residues. Trimming stripped 3 bases from V and 1 base from J, with 10 bases between. CDR3 loop: CASSSWGPNTEAFF. The DNA of the CDR3 is TGTGCCAGCAGCTCTTGGGGGCCGAACACTGAAGCTTTCTTT. The variable domain in full, completed from reference TRBV5-4 and TRBJ1-1, reads ETGVTQSPTHLIKTRGQQVTLRCSSQSGHNTVSWYQQALGQGPQFIFQYYREEENGRGNFPPRFSGLQFPNYSSELNVNALELDDSALYLCASSSWGPNTEAFFGQGTRLTVV.

This clonotype has only a few counts. The chain couples TRBV4-3 to TRBJ2-1, with D hard to call. Trimming removed 1 base at V and 9 bases at J, with 7 bases between. Germline V gene lookup returns CDR1 LGHNA and CDR2 YSLEER. The CDR3 contains 12 residues. DNA of the CDR3: TGCGCCAGCAGCCAAGGTCGCACTGAGCAGTTCTTC. This encodes CASSQGRTEQFF.

This clonotype was seen a handful of times. This chain uses TRBV18 with TRBJ2-2; D is perhaps TRBD1 (5 bases). Trimming took off 3 bases at V and 2 bases at J, with 7 bases between the two ends. The CDR3 is 14 residues long. Germline CDR1 reads KGHSH; CDR2 reads LQKENI. The CDR3 region is CASSPDTNTGELFF. In nucleotides, the CDR3 is TGTGCCAGCTCACCGGACACCAACACCGGGGAGCTGTTTTTT.

The J gene is TRBJ2-7, the V gene TRBV28; D is perhaps TRBD2 (7 bases). This CDR3 has 15 residues. Germline CDR1 is MDHEN and CDR2 is SYDVKM. V lost 7 bases and J lost 1, with 17 bases in between. The CDR3: CASNVPGGFSYEQYF. CDR3 nucleotides: TGTGCCAGCAACGTACCGGGGGGCTTTTCCTACGAGCAGTACTTC.

This clonotype was counted ten times or more. The chain couples TRBV7-2 to TRBJ1-2; 10 nucleotides match TRBD1. CDR1 and CDR2 (germline): SGHTA, FQGNSA. The CDR3 has 14 amino acids. After removal of 3 bases from V and 3 bases from J, the junction contained 1 base not matched to a gene. CDR3 DNA: TGTGCCAGCAGCTTTGGACAGGGGGACTATGGCTACACCTTC. Amino acids: CASSFGQGDYGYTF.

Only a few counts were recorded for this clonotype. This chain links TRBV6-6 with TRBJ2-1; 11 bases align to TRBD2. Germline V gene data show CDR1 as MNHNY and CDR2 as SVGAGI (reference sequence). The trim removed 6 bases at V and 9 bases at J, leaving 13 bases unmatched. The CDR3 has 16 residues. The DNA of the CDR3 is TGTGCCAGCAGACAGGGACTAGCGGTGACCCGGGGTGAGCAGTTCTTC. It yields the protein CASRQGLAVTRGEQFF.

This clonotype was seen only a few times. The chain combines TRBV6-2 or TRBV6-3 with TRBJ2-1; 7 bases fit TRBD1. The CDR3 is 17 amino acids. The J segment lost 0 bases and the V segment lost 6 bases, leaving 11 bases of the junction unmatched. Germline CDR1 and CDR2: MNHEY and SVGEGT. DNA of the CDR3: TGTGCCAGCAGCCGAAGGGACAGTCAGAGCTCCTACAATGAGCAGTTCTTC. Translation: CASSRRDSQSSYNEQFF.

This clonotype was counted only a few times. The chain joins TRBV18 to TRBJ1-2, with TRBD1 matching over 7 bases. The CDR3 length is 16 residues. CDR1 is KGHSH and CDR2 is LQKENI in the germline V gene. With V trimmed by 3 bases and J by 4 bases, 11 bases remained unmatched. CDR3 amino acids: CASSPPQGQFVYGYTF. CDR3 coding DNA: TGTGCCAGCTCACCGCCCCAGGGACAGTTTGTCTATGGCTACACCTTC.

This clonotype was found many times. The CDR3 loop is CASNSGTRHEQFF. In DNA, the CDR3 is TGTGCCAGCAACTCCGGGACTAGGCATGAGCAGTTCTTC. V and J are TRBV12-3 or TRBV12-4 and TRBJ2-1; TRBD2 aligns across 8 bases. The V segment lost 7 bases and the J segment 8 bases; nucleotides outside the gene matches: 7. This CDR3 is built from 13 residues.

This clonotype was detected a few times. V usage is TRBV5-6 and J usage is TRBJ2-5; no firm D call. The CDR3 spans 14 residues. Germline values: CDR1 SGHDT, CDR2 YYEEEE. Trimming took off 1 base at V and 5 bases at J, with 12 bases between the two ends. CDR3 DNA: TGTGCCAGCAGCTTGAGCCCTAGAGCGGAGACCCAGTACTTC. Translated, it gives CASSLSPRAETQYF.

This clonotype showed up many times. This chain's CDR3 is CASSLDGAGDYEQYF. Written as DNA, the CDR3 is TGTGCCAGCAGCTTAGACGGGGCAGGGGACTACGAGCAGTACTTC. The chain links TRBV7-2 to TRBJ2-7; D perhaps matches TRBD1 (6 bases). V dropped 1 base and J dropped 3 bases, with 13 bases sitting between them. Germline V gene lookup returns CDR1 SGHTA and CDR2 FQGNSA. This CDR3 has 15 residues.

This chain joins TRBV20-1 and TRBJ2-5; 11 nucleotides match TRBD1. The V gene's germline CDR1 is DFQATT and CDR2 SNEGSKA (reference sequence). J lost 3 bases, V lost 6 bases, and 18 bases had no gene match. The CDR3 covers 18 residues. CDR3 sequence: CSAEFGQGATPLEETQYF. CDR3 DNA sequence: TGCAGTGCCGAATTCGGACAGGGGGCGACCCCCCTAGAAGAGACCCAGTACTTC.

This clonotype showed up many times. The chain employs TRBV6-5 and TRBJ2-7, with D tentatively TRBD2 (6 bases). V was cut by 2 bases and J by 7 bases, with 9 bases left in between. Germline CDR1 and CDR2: MNHEY and SVGAGI. The CDR3 loop spans 12 amino acids. DNA for the CDR3: TGTGCCAGCAGTTACGGCGGGGAGGAGCAGTACTTC. Translating gives CASSYGGEEQYF.

This clonotype occurred many times. The chain carries TRBV6-5 and TRBJ2-2; no firm D call. The CDR3 totals 15 residues. Germline V gene sequence: CDR1 MNHEY, CDR2 SVGAGI. V lost 7 bases to trimming and J lost 6 bases, with 18 bases between them. This CDR3 reads CASTPRFVNPGELFF. CDR3 DNA: TGTGCCAGCACTCCTCGGTTCGTGAATCCCGGGGAGCTGTTTTTT.

This clonotype was counted between two and nine times. This chain uses TRBV14 with TRBJ1-2; D may be TRBD1 (6 bases). This CDR3 has 13 residues. CDR1 is SGHDN and CDR2 is FVKESK in the germline V gene. Trimming shortened V by 3 bases and J by 8 bases, and 13 bases separated the two germline ends. This chain's CDR3 is CASSHVAGEGYTF. In DNA form, the CDR3 reads TGTGCCAGCAGCCATGTCGCAGGGGAAGGCTACACCTTC.

Only a few counts were recorded for this clonotype. The V call is TRBV29-1, the J call TRBJ1-2; 9 bases fit TRBD1. The CDR3 spans 16 residues. Trimming removed 6 bases from V and 4 bases from J; junction bases left unmatched: 15. Germline V lookup: CDR1 SQVTM, CDR2 ANQGSEA. The CDR3 is CSVSPSGTGSSYGYTF. CDR3 DNA: TGCAGCGTGAGCCCCTCCGGGACAGGGTCCAGCTATGGCTACACCTTC.

This clonotype has at least ten counts. V usage is TRBV6-2 or TRBV6-3 and J usage is TRBJ1-1; D gene ambiguous. This CDR3 comprises 14 residues. V was shortened by 5 bases and J by 6 bases, with 16 bases between the two germline ends. From germline, CDR1 is MNHEY and CDR2 SVGEGT. The CDR3 here is CASSISPDGAEAFF. DNA of the CDR3: TGTGCCAGCAGTATTAGCCCGGACGGCGCTGAAGCTTTCTTT.

This clonotype was counted only a few times. J is TRBJ1-4 and V is TRBV12-3 or TRBV12-4; TRBD1 might be the D (6 bases). V lost 5 bases, J lost 0 bases, and 13 bases lay in between. The CDR3 is 16 amino acids. CDR3 residues: CASSTGQSATNEKLFF. The CDR3 region has the DNA TGTGCCAGCAGTACCGGACAGAGTGCAACTAATGAAAAACTGTTTTTT.

The J gene is TRBJ2-7, the V gene TRBV4-2, with D perhaps TRBD2 (6 bases). With 0 bases removed from V and 5 bases from J, the gap between germline ends came to 11 bases. This CDR3 region has 14 residues. Germline assignment: CDR1 LGHNA and CDR2 YNFKEQ. The CDR3 loop is CASSQDLEGNEQYF. The CDR3 coding sequence is TGTGCCAGCAGCCAAGATTTGGAGGGGAACGAGCAGTACTTC.

This clonotype was seen a handful of times. The chain couples TRBV6-2 or TRBV6-3 to TRBJ2-3; 7 positions agree with TRBD2. Germline V gene lookup returns CDR1 MNHEY and CDR2 SVGEGT. The V gene end was trimmed by 2 bases and the J gene end by 0 bases; junction bases not matched to a gene: 8. This CDR3 spans 17 amino acids. The CDR3 DNA is TGTGCCAGCAGTTACAGCGGACTAGACCTCAGCACAGATACGCAGTATTTT. Translated: CASSYSGLDLSTDTQYF.

This clonotype was seen a handful of times. This sequence joins TRBV4-1 and TRBJ1-2; D is ambiguous. The CDR3 totals 14 residues. V lost 4 bases and J 0 bases, leaving 9 bases between the germline ends. The germline gives CDR1 MGHRA, CDR2 YSYEKL. As DNA, the CDR3 is TGCGCCAGCAGCCCCGGACGGTCTAACTATGGCTACACCTTC. This translates into CASSPGRSNYGYTF.

The table lists this clonotype with a few counts. The gene calls are TRBV6-2 or TRBV6-3 and TRBJ1-5, with TRBD1 as a possible D gene (5 bases). V lost 2 bases to trimming and J lost 4 bases, with 15 bases between them. CDR1 is MNHEY, CDR2 SVGEGT, per germline. The CDR3 has 16 amino acids. DNA for the CDR3: TGTGCCAGCAGTTACGGCGCGGGACGTGGGAATCAGCCCCAGCATTTT. It translates to CASSYGAGRGNQPQHF.